One and the same sample provided the 18 T cell receptor delta chains below, sequenced in a study of γδ T cells in repeated Plasmodium falciparum infection. Gammadelta T cells were flow-sorted from PBMC into Vgamma9/Vdelta2+ and Vdelta2-negative populations for bulk analysis. TCRdb re-processed the multiplex PCR reads via CATT. The sample lists 75,000 to 95,000 delta-chain clones; 0.8% to 1% were seen once. The sequenced sample consisted of gamma-delta T cells from blood. These receptor sequences come from a pool of human donors (malaria-infected and uninfected, not separated).

The sample holds a few counts of this clone. The translation of this DNA and the TCRdb protein of a much larger clone differ at residue 16, probably owing to a read error; the protein shown here is translated from the DNA. The DNA of the CDR3 is TGTGCTCTTGGTATCCCCTCGATCTACCCGAGATTCCCCCCGTCCTTTTTGACAGCACAACTCTTCTTT. It codes for CALGIPSIYPRFPPSFLTAQLFF. The chain employs TRDV1 and TRDJ2; D is undetermined. TCRdb leaves out the J gene; it was filled in here by matching the DNA to germline. Deletions cut 6 bases from V and 1 base from J, with 36 bases between. The CDR3 sequence is 23 residues long. The V gene's germline CDR1 is TSWWSYY and CDR2 QGS.

This clone was detected only a few times. The TCRdb protein, from a much larger clone, departs from this DNA's translation at residue 17, likely by read error; the protein shown derives from the DNA. The V gene is given as TRDV2, and no J gene call is available; the DNA was not used to check the table's D call, TRDD3. The length of the CDR3 is 18 residues. Per germline, CDR1 GEAIGNYY and CDR2 EKD. CDR3 nucleotides: TGTGCCTGTGACTCTTTATGGGGGACCCATACTTCCACCGATAAACTCACCTTT. Translation gives CACDSLWGTHTSTDKLTF.

As regards this clone: The protein TCRdb lists belongs to a much larger clone and differs from this DNA's translation at residue 8, which points to a read error; the protein shown is made from the DNA. The chain links TRDV2 to TRDJ1; weak D call: TRDD3 (5 bases). Here the J gene came from matching the DNA to germline, since TCRdb omits it. The CDR3 has 18 residues. V was shortened by 3 bases and J by 0 bases, with 22 bases between the two germline ends. Germline CDR1 and CDR2: GEAIGNYY and EKD. The CDR3 DNA reads as TGTGCCTGTGACCAACACCCACGGGGGCTTCAAGACACCGATAAACTCATCTTT. Its protein product is CACDQHPRGLQDTDKLIF.

Details on this clone: The protein TCRdb gives is from a much larger clone and does not agree with this DNA's translation at residue 3, likely a read error; the protein shown here comes from the DNA. The chain carries TRDV2 and TRDJ1; no firm D call. No J gene was available from TCRdb, and it was assigned here by a germline match of the DNA. CDR3 length: 18 residues. Germline CDR1 is GEAIGNYY and CDR2 is EKD. The CDR3 region has the DNA TGTGCCTATGACGTCGTCGGGGCCCTCAGATTCAACACCGATAAACTCATCTTT. Its protein is CAYDVVGALRFNTDKLIF.

In regard to this clone: The likely explanation is a read error, given a far larger clone one base away. Other nucleotide sequences in the sample specify the same CDR3. The V and J genes are TRDV1 and TRDJ1, with D possibly matching TRDD2 (5 bases). This CDR3 comprises 22 residues. Between the trimmed V and J ends, which lost 4 bases and 7 bases, there was a span of 40 bases. Germline V CDR1 and CDR2: TSWWSYY, QGS. CDR3 loop: CALGAPSYPLPLQREYMGKLIF. CDR3 DNA: TGTGCTCTTGGGGCACCTTCGTATCCATTACCGCTCCAGAGGGAGTATATGGGTAAACTCATCTTT.

As to this clone: A single base is all that separates this from a far larger clone, so a read error is likely. Within the sample, other DNA sequences also encode this same CDR3. V gene assignment gives TRDV2, but the J gene was left uncalled; TRDD3, as called in the table, went unchecked against the DNA. There are 15 residues in the CDR3. The germline CDR1 and CDR2 sequences are GEAIGNYY and EKD. The CDR3 reads CACSPLLGDTDKLIF. The DNA of the CDR3 is TGTGCCTGTTCACCGCTACTGGGGGATACCGATAAACTCATCTTC.

This clone came up a few times. The protein TCRdb lists belongs to a much larger clone and differs from this DNA's translation at residue 6, which points to a read error; the protein shown is made from the DNA. The chain carries TRDV1 and TRDJ1; TRDD3 matches at 10 bases. Germline CDR1 is TSWWSYY and CDR2 is QGS. The ends lost 2 bases at V and 0 bases at J; junction bases unmatched: 12. This CDR3 contains 19 residues. Written as DNA, the CDR3 is TGTGCTCTTGGGGAAAACTCTTGGGGGATACAAGGGTACACCGATAAACTCATCTTT. It encodes CALGENSWGIQGYTDKLIF.

About this clone: A far larger clone is just one base off, so this is likely a read error. In the same sample, other DNA sequences code for this CDR3. There is no J gene call, but TRDV1 is given as the V gene; no check of the table's D call, TRDD3, against the DNA was made. The V gene's germline CDR1 is TSWWSYY and CDR2 QGS. There are 22 residues in the CDR3. This chain's CDR3 is CALGERLVPRVTGGYASDKLIF. CDR3 DNA sequence: TGTGCTCTTGGGGAAAGACTCGTCCCTCGGGTTACTGGGGGATACGCGTCCGATAAACTTATCTTT.

This clone showed up many times. This likely stems from a read error, as it lies one base from a far larger clone. This same CDR3 is encoded by further DNA sequences in the sample. The chain joins TRDV2 to TRDJ1; the match to TRDD3 covers 13 bases. The CDR3 spans 19 residues. V shed 0 bases, J shed 2 bases, and the junction held 11 bases outside the gene matches. Germline CDR1 GEAIGNYY, CDR2 EKD. CDR3 sequence: CACDTVRLGDTRRTDKLIF. In nucleotides, the CDR3 is TGTGCCTGTGACACCGTCCGACTGGGGGATACGCGTCGGACCGATAAACTCATCTTT.

Concerning this clone itself: The TCRdb record carries a much larger clone's protein, which differs from this DNA's translation at residue 3; a read error is the likely cause, and the protein listed here is the DNA translation. The chain carries TRDV1 and TRDJ1; tentative D call: TRDD3 (6 bases). TCRdb leaves out the J gene; it was filled in here by matching the DNA to germline. Germline V CDR1 and CDR2: TSWWSYY, QGS. There are 15 residues in the CDR3. The CDR3 DNA sequence: TGTGCTCCTGGGGCCCCTTCGTACACGATAATAAAACTCATCTTT. It codes for CAPGAPSYTIIKLIF.

This clone was seen a handful of times. A far larger clone lies a single base away; this is likely a read error. Different DNA sequences within this sample yield the same CDR3. The chain combines TRDV1 with TRDJ1, with a tentative D call TRDD3 (6 bases). Because TCRdb records no J gene, it was assigned here through a match of the DNA to germline. This CDR3 has 16 residues. Germline V gives CDR1 TSWWSYY, CDR2 QGS. The CDR3 reads CALTLGDTPYTDKLIF. The CDR3 DNA reads as TGTGCTCTTACCCTCGGAGATACGCCTTACACTGATAAACTCATCTTT.

A remark on this clone: TCRdb's listed protein matches a much larger clone and diverges from this DNA's translation at residue 19, likely through a read error; the protein shown comes from the DNA. No J gene was called, and the V gene is TRDV2; the table's D call, TRDD3, has no DNA check behind it. The CDR3 is 21 residues long. Germline CDR1 GEAIGNYY, CDR2 EKD. The DNA of the CDR3 is TGTGCCTGTGACACCCGGAACACTTCCTACCTGGGGGATACGTACACCGATAAACCCATCTTT. Its protein product is CACDTRNTSYLGDTYTDKPIF.

This clone has more than one count but fewer than ten. The amino acid sequence in TCRdb belongs to a much larger clone and departs from this DNA's translation at residue 7, likely a sequencing read error; the sequence shown is translated from the DNA. The V and J genes are TRDV2 and TRDJ1; D remains ambiguous. Because TCRdb records no J gene, it was assigned here through a match of the DNA to germline. CDR3 size: 16 residues. V was shortened by 0 bases and J by 2 bases, with 15 bases between the two germline ends. Germline loops: CDR1 GEAIGNYY, CDR2 EKD. DNA of the CDR3: TGTGCCTGTGACACCGTTCCCCGTACGGGGACCGATAAACTCATCTTT. Translated: CACDTVPRTGTDKLIF.

Only a few counts were recorded for this clone. The protein given by TCRdb reflects a much larger clone and differs at residue 17 from this DNA's translation, likely from a read error; the protein shown is the DNA's translation. The J segment was not called; the V segment is TRDV2; the table's D call, TRDD3, was not checked against the DNA. Germline CDR1 and CDR2: GEAIGNYY and EKD. This CDR3 has 19 amino acids. This CDR3 is CACDTGGYLSSWDTRQTFF. CDR3 nucleotides: TGTGCCTGTGACACTGGGGGGTACCTAAGCTCCTGGGACACCCGACAGACGTTTTTC.

There are a few counts of this clone. A far larger clone lies a single base away; this is likely a read error. V gene TRDV1 combines with J gene TRDJ1; 8 nucleotides match TRDD2. The J gene, absent from TCRdb, was called here by matching the DNA to germline. The length of the CDR3 is 33 residues. The germline gives CDR1 TSWWSYY, CDR2 QGS. The V gene end was trimmed by 2 bases and the J gene end by 6 bases; junction bases not matched to a gene: 62. CDR3 loop: CALGEDTIESNFLPVYSYESQAVKGFPSNKLIF. Here the CDR3 DNA reads TGTGCTCTTGGGGAAGATACTATCGAAAGCAACTTCCTACCCGTTTACTCCTACGAATCCCAAGCCGTGAAAGGGTTCCCAAGCAATAAACTCATCTTT.

This clone was seen more than once but under ten times. TCRdb's listed protein matches a much larger clone and diverges from this DNA's translation at residue 6, likely through a read error; the protein shown comes from the DNA. This chain joins TRDV2 and TRDJ1; 8 bases align to TRDD3. The CDR3 runs 18 residues. Germline V gene sequence: CDR1 GEAIGNYY, CDR2 EKD. V lost 6 bases and J lost 1; bases outside the gene matches: 18. CDR3 in DNA: TGTGCCTGTTTTCCATTTGAGAATGGGGGATCAGTCACCGATAAACTCATCTTT. This encodes CACFPFENGGSVTDKLIF.

This clone was recorded a few times. The TCRdb protein, from a much larger clone, departs from this DNA's translation at residue 3, likely by read error; the protein shown derives from the DNA. The chain has TRAV38-2/DV8 and TRDJ1; 8 bases agree with TRDD3. Matching the DNA to germline supplied the J gene, which TCRdb does not give. V was pared by 9 bases and J by 0 bases, with 10 bases of the junction left unmatched. CDR3 length: 15 residues. CDR1 TSESDYY and CDR2 QEAYKQQN come from the germline V gene. The CDR3 region is CACSAGGPYTDKLIF. CDR3 in DNA: TGTGCTTGTAGTGCTGGGGGACCGTACACCGATAAACTCATCTTT.

Comment on this clone: The likely explanation is a read error, given a far larger clone one base away. The sample has other DNA sequences that encode this CDR3 too. This chain links TRDV1 with TRDJ1, with 13 nucleotides matching TRDD3. TCRdb carries no J gene annotation; the J gene was assigned here by matching the DNA with germline. Germline-derived CDR1 and CDR2 are TSWWSYY and QGS. This CDR3 has 22 amino acids. The CDR3 spells CALGAPTPKYWGIRFYTDKLIF. CDR3 in DNA: TGTGCCCTTGGGGCCCCTACTCCGAAGTACTGGGGGATACGCTTTTACACCGATAAACTCATCTTT.